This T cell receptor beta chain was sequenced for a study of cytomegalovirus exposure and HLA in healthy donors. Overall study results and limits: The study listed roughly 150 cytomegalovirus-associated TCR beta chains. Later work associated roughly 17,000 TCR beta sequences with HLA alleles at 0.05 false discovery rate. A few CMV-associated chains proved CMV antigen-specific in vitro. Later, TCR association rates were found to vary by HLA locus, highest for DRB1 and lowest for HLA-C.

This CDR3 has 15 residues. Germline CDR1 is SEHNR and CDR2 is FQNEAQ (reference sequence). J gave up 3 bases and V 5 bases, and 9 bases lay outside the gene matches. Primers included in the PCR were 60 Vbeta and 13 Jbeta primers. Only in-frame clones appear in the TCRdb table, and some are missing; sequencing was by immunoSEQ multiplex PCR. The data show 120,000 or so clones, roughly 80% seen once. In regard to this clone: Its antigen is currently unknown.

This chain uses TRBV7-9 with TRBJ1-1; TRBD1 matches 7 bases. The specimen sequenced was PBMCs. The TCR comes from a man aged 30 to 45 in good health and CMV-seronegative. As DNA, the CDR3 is TGTGCCAGCAGCCGTGCGACAGGGCTATACACTGAAGCTTTCTTT. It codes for CASSRATGLYTEAFF.